Following are 5 T cell receptor beta chains from one sample sequenced in a study of early T cells in non-severe SARS-CoV-2 infection. TCRdb called the 5' RACE reads again in MiXCR, with one record for every CDR3 protein. Here the sample spans tens of thousands of distinct CDR3 sequences, around 9.3% being singletons. The sequenced sample was whole blood. These receptors were collected from an adult who was a healthcare worker with PCR-confirmed SARS-CoV-2 infection or an uninfected control (not recorded which).

There are a few counts of this clonotype. The chain uses TRBV28 and TRBJ2-7, with TRBD1 matching over 7 bases. The germline V gene has CDR1 MDHEN and CDR2 SYDVKM. V dropped 8 bases and J dropped 0; count of bases not matched to a gene: 10. The CDR3 consists of 15 residues. In DNA, the CDR3 is TGTGCCAGCCTCCTTAGTGCAGGGGGCTCCTACGAGCAGTACTTC. Its protein product is CASLLSAGGSYEQYF.

This clonotype showed up just a few times. The chain recombines TRBV5-1 with TRBJ2-2, with D perhaps TRBD2 (6 bases). CDR3 length equals 16 residues. Trimming removed 6 bases at V and 4 bases at J, with 19 bases between. From germline, CDR1 is SGHRS and CDR2 YFSETQ. CDR3 sequence reads: CASTRSGGGPTGELFF. CDR3 DNA: TGCGCCAGCACCAGAAGTGGGGGAGGCCCCACCGGGGAGCTGTTTTTT. The entire variable domain, with the rest obtained from reference TRBV5-1 and TRBJ2-2, is as follows: KAGVTQTPRYLIKTRGQQVTLSCSPISGHRSVSWYQQTPGQGLQFLFEYFSETQRNKGNFPGRFSGRQFSNSRSEMNVSTLELGDSALYLCASTRSGGGPTGELFFGEGSRLTVL.

This clonotype appeared a few times. V usage is TRBV19 and J usage is TRBJ2-5; 7 bases agree with TRBD2. Per the germline V gene, CDR1 is LNHDA and CDR2 is SQIVND (reference sequence). Trimming cost V 2 bases and J 2 bases; bases outside gene matches: 8. This CDR3 is 16 amino acids long. The CDR3 protein is CASSIRVAGPQETQYF. The CDR3 DNA follows: TGTGCCAGTAGTATAAGGGTAGCGGGCCCTCAAGAGACCCAGTACTTC.

This chain uses TRBV15 with TRBJ1-1; TRBD1 is a possible D gene (6 bases). Germline lookup yields CDR1 LNHNV and CDR2 YYDKDF (reference sequence). Between the trimmed V and J ends, which lost 0 bases and 0 bases, there was a span of 11 bases. The CDR3 length is 16 residues. CDR3 sequence: CATSRDPGAMNTEAFF. The CDR3 nucleotides are TGTGCCACCAGCAGAGATCCAGGGGCGATGAACACTGAAGCTTTCTTT.

This clonotype appeared many times. The chain uses TRBV7-2 and TRBJ2-1, with 12 bases lining up with TRBD2. The junction had 12 bases not matched to a gene; V was cut back by 3 bases and J by 6 bases. In germline, CDR1 is SGHTA, CDR2 FQGNSA. The length of the CDR3 is 18 residues. CDR3 bases: TGTGCCAGCAGCTTTAGGACTAGCGGGGCCCTTCCTGTCAATGAGCAGTTCTTC. Amino acid sequence: CASSFRTSGALPVNEQFF.